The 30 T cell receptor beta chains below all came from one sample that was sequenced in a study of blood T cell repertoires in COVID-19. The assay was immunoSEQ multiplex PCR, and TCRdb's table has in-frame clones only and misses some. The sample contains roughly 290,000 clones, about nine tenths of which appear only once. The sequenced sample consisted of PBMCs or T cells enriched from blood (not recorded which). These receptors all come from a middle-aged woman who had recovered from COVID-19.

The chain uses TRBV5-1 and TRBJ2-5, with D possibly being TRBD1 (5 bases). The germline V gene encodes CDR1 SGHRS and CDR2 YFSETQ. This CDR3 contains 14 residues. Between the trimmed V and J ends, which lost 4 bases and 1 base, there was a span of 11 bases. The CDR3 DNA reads TGCGCCAGCAGCGTACAGGCGACCCAAGAGACCCAGTACTTC. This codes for CASSVQATQETQYF.

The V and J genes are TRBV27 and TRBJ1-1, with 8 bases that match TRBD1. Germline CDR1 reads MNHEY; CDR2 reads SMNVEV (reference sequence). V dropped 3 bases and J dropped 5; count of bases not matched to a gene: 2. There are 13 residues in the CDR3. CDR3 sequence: CASSFQGATEAFF. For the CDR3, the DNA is TGTGCCAGCAGTTTTCAGGGGGCGACTGAAGCTTTCTTT.

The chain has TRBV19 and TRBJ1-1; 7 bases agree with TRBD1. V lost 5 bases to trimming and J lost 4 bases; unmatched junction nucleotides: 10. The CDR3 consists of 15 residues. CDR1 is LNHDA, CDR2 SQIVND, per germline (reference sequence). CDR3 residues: CASSYRTGGGTEAFF. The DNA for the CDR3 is TGTGCCAGTAGTTACCGGACAGGAGGAGGCACTGAAGCTTTCTTT.

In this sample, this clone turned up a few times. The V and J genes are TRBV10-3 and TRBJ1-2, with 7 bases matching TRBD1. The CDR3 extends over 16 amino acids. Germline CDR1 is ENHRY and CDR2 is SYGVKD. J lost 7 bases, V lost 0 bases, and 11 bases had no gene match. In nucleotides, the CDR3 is TGTGCCATCAGTGAGTCACAGACAGGGATTGCGGGTGGCTACACCTTC. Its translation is CAISESQTGIAGGYTF.

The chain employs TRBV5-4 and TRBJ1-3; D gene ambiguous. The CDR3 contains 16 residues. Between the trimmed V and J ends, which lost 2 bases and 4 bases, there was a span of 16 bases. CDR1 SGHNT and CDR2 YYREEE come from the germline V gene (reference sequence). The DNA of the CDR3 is TGTGCCAGCAGCTTCCTCCGGCCCTCGGGAGGAAACACCATATATTTT. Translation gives CASSFLRPSGGNTIYF.

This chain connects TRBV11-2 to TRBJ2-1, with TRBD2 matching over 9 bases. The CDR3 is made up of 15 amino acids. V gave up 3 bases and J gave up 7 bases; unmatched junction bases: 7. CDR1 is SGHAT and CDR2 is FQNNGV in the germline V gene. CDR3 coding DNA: TGTGCCAGCAGCTTTGCGGGAGGGCAAGGGAATGAGCAGTTCTTC. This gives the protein CASSFAGGQGNEQFF. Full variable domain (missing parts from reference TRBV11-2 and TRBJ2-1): EAGVAQSPRYKIIEKRQSVAFWCNPISGHATLYWYQQILGQGPKLLIQFQNNGVVDDSQLPKDRFSAERLKGVDSTLKIQPAKLEDSAVYLCASSFAGGQGNEQFFGPGTRLTVL.

CDR3 bases: TGTGCCAGCCACCTCCGGCAGGGGGCCCCAGATACGCAGTATTTT. Amino acids: CASHLRQGAPDTQYF. The rearrangement joins TRBV27 to TRBJ2-3, with 8 positions matching TRBD1. The CDR3 has 15 amino acids. With V trimmed by 8 bases and J by 4 bases, 11 bases remained unmatched. Germline-derived CDR1 and CDR2 are MNHEY and SMNVEV (reference sequence).

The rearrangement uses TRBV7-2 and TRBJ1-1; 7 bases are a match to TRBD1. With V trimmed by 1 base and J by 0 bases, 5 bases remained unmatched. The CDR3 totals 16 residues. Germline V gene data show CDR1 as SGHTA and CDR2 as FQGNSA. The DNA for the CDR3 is TGTGCCAGCAGCTTAGTGCCGGGACAGCTGAACACTGAAGCTTTCTTT. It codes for CASSLVPGQLNTEAFF.

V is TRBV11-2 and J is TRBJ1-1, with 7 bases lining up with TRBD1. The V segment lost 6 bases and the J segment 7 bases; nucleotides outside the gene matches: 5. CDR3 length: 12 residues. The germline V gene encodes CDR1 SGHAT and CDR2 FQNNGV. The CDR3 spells CASSYTGVEAFF. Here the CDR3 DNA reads TGTGCCAGCAGTTATACAGGGGTTGAAGCTTTCTTT.

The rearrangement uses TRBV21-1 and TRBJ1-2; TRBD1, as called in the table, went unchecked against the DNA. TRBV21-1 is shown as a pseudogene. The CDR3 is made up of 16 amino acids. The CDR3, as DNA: TGTGCCAGCAGCAAAGATCCGGACAGGGCTCACTATGGCTACACCTTC. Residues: CASSKDPDRAHYGYTF.

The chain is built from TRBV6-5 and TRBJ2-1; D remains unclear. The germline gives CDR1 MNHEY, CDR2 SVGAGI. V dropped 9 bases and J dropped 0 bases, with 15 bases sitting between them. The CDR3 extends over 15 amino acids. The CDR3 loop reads CASRGVFGSYNEQFF. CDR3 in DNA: TGTGCCAGTAGAGGTGTCTTTGGCTCCTACAATGAGCAGTTCTTC.

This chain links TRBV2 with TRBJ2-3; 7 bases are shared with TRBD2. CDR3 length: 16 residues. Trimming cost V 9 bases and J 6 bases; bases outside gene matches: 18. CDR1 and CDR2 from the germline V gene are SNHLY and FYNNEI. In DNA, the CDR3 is TGTGCCAGTTGGGAGGGGACTCGAAGACGTACGGATACGCAGTATTTT. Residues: CASWEGTRRRTDTQYF.

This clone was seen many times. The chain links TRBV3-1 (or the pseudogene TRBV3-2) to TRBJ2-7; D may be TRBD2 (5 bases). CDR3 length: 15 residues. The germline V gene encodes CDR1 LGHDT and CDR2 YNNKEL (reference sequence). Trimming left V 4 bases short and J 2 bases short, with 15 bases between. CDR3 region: CASSRLLVGPYEQYF. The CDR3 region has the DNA TGTGCCAGCAGCCGGCTACTAGTAGGTCCCTACGAGCAGTACTTC.

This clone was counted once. The CDR3 loop is CATHPGEGAEGYTF. CDR3 coding DNA: TGTGCCACGCACCCTGGTGAGGGGGCGGAGGGCTACACCTTC. The chain joins TRBV19 to TRBJ1-2; 7 nucleotides line up with TRBD1. Germline V gives CDR1 LNHDA, CDR2 SQIVND (reference sequence). The CDR3 consists of 14 residues. Losses at the gene ends were 10 bases for V and 8 bases for J; bases not matched to a gene: 16.

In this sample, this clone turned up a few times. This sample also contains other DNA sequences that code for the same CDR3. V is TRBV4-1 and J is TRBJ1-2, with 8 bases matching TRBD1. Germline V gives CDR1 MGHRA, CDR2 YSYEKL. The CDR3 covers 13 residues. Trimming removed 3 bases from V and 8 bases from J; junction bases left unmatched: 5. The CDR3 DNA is TGCGCCAGCAGCCAGGACAGGGACCGCGGCTACACCTTC. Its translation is CASSQDRDRGYTF.

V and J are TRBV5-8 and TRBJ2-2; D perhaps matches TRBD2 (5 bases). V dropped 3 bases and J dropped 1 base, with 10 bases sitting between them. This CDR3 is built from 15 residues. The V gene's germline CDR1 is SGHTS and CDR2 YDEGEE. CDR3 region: CASSSGVWNTGELFF. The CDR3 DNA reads TGTGCCAGCAGCTCCGGGGTATGGAACACCGGGGAGCTGTTTTTT. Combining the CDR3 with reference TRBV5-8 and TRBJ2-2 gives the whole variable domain EAGVTQSPTHLIKTRGQQATLRCSPISGHTSVYWYQQALGLGLQFLLWYDEGEERNRGNFPPRFSGRQFPNYSSELNVNALELEDSALYLCASSSGVWNTGELFFGEGSRLTVL.

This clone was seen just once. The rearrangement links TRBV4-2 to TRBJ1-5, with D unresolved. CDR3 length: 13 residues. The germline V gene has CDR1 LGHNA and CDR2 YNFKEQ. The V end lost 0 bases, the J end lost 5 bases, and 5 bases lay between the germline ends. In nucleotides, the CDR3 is TGTGCCAGCAGCCAAGAGCGGGATCAGCCCCAGCATTTT. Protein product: CASSQERDQPQHF.

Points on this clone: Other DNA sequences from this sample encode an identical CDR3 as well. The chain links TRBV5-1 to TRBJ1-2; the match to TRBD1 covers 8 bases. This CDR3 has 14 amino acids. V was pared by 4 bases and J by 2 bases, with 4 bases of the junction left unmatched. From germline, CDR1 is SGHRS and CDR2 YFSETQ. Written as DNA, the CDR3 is TGCGCCAGCAGCCCAGGACAGGGCAACTATGGCTACACCTTC. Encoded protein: CASSPGQGNYGYTF. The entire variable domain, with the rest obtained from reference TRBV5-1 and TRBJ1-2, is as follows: KAGVTQTPRYLIKTRGQQVTLSCSPISGHRSVSWYQQTPGQGLQFLFEYFSETQRNKGNFPGRFSGRQFSNSRSEMNVSTLELGDSALYLCASSPGQGNYGYTFGSGTRLTVV.

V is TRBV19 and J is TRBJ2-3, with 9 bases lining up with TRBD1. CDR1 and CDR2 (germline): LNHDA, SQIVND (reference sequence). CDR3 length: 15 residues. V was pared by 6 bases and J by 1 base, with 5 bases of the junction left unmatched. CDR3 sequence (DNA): TGTGCCAGTAGGAGGACAGGGGCACGCACAGATACGCAGTATTTT. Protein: CASRRTGARTDTQYF.

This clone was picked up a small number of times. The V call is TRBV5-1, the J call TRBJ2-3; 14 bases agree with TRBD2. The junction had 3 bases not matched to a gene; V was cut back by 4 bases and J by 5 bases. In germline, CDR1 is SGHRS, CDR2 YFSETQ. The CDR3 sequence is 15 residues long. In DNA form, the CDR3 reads TGCGCCAGCAGCCCAGGGACTAGCGGGAGAGATACGCAGTATTTT. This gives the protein CASSPGTSGRDTQYF.

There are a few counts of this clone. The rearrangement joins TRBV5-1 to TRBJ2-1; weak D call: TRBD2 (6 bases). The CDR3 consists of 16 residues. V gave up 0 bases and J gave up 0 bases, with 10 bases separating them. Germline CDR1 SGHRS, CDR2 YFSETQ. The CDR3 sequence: CASSLAGSTSYNEQFF. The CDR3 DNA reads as TGCGCCAGCAGCTTGGCCGGGAGTACCTCCTACAATGAGCAGTTCTTC.

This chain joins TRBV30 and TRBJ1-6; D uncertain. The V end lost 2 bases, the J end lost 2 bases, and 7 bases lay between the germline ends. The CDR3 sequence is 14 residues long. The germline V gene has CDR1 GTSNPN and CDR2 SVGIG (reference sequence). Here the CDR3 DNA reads TGTGCCTGGAGTCAACAGCCCTATAATTCACCCCTCCACTTT. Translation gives CAWSQQPYNSPLHF.

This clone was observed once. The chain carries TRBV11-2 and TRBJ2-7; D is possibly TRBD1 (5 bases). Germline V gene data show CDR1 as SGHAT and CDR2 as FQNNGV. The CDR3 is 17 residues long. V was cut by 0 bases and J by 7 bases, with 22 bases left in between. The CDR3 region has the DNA TGTGCCAGCAGCTTAGAAGTTCTTGTGGGGCAGGTCAGGGAGCAGTACTTC. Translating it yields CASSLEVLVGQVREQYF.

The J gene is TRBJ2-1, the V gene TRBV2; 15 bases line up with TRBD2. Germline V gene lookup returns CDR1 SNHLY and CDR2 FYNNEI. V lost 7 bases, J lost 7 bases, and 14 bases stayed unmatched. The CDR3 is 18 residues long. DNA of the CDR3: TGTGCCAGCACCTTCTCGGGCGGGGGACTAGCGGGAGGTAATGAGCAGTTCTTC. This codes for CASTFSGGGLAGGNEQFF.

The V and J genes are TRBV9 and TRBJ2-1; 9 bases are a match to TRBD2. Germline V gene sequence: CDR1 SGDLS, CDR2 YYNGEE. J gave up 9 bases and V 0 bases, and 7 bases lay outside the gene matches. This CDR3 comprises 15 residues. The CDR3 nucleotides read TGTGCCAGCAGCGTAGGTCTAGCGGGGAGGGTTGAGCAGTTCTTC. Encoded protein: CASSVGLAGRVEQFF.

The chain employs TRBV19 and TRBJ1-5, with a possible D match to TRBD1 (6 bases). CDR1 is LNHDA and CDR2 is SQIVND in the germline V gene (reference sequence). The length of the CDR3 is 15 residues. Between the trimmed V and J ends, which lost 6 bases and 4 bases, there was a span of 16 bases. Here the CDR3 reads CASRRLDSSNQPQHF. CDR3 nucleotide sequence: TGTGCCAGTAGGCGATTGGACAGCTCAAATCAGCCCCAGCATTTT.

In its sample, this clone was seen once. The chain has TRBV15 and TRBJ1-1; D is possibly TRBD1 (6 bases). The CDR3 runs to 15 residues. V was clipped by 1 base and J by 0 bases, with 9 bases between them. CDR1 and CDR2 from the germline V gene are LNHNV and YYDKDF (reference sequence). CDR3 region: CATSRGTAMNTEAFF. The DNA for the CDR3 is TGTGCCACCAGCAGAGGGACAGCCATGAACACTGAAGCTTTCTTT.

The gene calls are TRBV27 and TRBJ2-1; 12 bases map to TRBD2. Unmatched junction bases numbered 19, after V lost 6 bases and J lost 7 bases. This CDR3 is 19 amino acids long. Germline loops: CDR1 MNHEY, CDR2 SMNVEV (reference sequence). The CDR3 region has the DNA TGTGCCAGCAGCAACCTCAGACCAAAACTAGCGGGGGGTTGGAATGAGCAGTTCTTC. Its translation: CASSNLRPKLAGGWNEQFF.

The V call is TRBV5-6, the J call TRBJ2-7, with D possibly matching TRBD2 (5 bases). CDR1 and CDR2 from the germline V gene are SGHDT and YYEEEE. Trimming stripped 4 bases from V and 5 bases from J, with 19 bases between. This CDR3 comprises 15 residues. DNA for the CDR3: TGTGCCAGCAGCCCCTCGCTAGCCCAACGGCACGAGCAGTACTTC. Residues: CASSPSLAQRHEQYF.

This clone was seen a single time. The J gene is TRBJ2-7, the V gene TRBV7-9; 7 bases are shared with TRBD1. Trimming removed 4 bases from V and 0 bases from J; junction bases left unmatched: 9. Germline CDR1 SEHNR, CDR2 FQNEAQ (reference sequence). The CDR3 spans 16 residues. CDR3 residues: CASSSTGQHTSYEQYF. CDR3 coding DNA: TGTGCCAGCAGCTCGACGGGACAGCATACCTCCTACGAGCAGTACTTC.